The clone carrying this TCR beta chain is a singleton in its sample. Its cognate antigen is unknown. Samples with a second dose at about 4 or about 12 weeks were pooled together. The data are from a study of T cell responses to AZD1222 COVID-19 vaccine. The method was immunoSEQ multiplex PCR; TCRdb's version includes in-frame clones alone and lacks a portion of them. Of about 180,000 clones in the sample, roughly 91% are singletons; the top ten hold 26%. General observations from the study: White British donors predominated, females outnumbered males, and clonal diversity was possibly underestimated. Close to half of all spike-specific TCRs reportedly target regions of the variants that are unmutated.

This CDR3 has 13 amino acids. V was shortened by 4 bases and J by 3 bases, with 8 bases between the two germline ends. Germline loops: CDR1 SEHNR, CDR2 FQNEAQ (reference sequence). The gene calls are TRBV7-9 and TRBJ2-3; D gene uncertain. The source material was peripheral blood, sampled 28 days after the second AZD1222 dose. The source is an adult who received the AZD1222 COVID-19 vaccine. CDR3 in DNA: TGTGCCAGCAGCTCCCGACAAACAGATACGCAGTATTTT. This sequence encodes CASSSRQTDTQYF.